Shown below are 32 T cell receptor beta chains from a single sample sequenced in a study of technical replicates of blood from a handful of donors. Only in-frame clones appear in the TCRdb table, and some are missing; sequencing was by immunoSEQ multiplex PCR. Here the sample spans approximately 75,000 clones, roughly 89% being singletons. The sequencing input was T cells isolated from PBMCs. The origin of the receptors is a human donor in good health.

The V call is TRBV14, the J call TRBJ1-4; 8 bases map to TRBD1. In germline, CDR1 is SGHDN, CDR2 FVKESK. Losses at the gene ends were 0 bases for V and 7 bases for J; bases not matched to a gene: 10. The CDR3 covers 17 residues. DNA of the CDR3: TGTGCCAGCAGCCAAGAGTTCGTACAGGGGGACTGTGAAAAACTGTTTTTT. Translation gives CASSQEFVQGDCEKLFF.

The chain couples TRBV30 to TRBJ1-2; no clear D gene. The CDR3 loop spans 12 amino acids. V was shortened by 1 base and J by 4 bases, with 7 bases between the two germline ends. From germline, CDR1 is GTSNPN and CDR2 SVGIG (reference sequence). The CDR3 DNA is TGTGCCTGGAGTGCGGGTGGCTATGGCTACACCTTC. As protein: CAWSAGGYGYTF. The whole variable domain, filled in from reference TRBV30 and TRBJ1-2, reads SQTIHQWPATLVQPVGSPLSLECTVEGTSNPNLYWYRQAAGRGLQLLFYSVGIGQISSEVPQNLSASRPQDRQFILSSKKLLLSDSGFYLCAWSAGGYGYTFGSGTRLTVV.

This chain joins TRBV4-1 and TRBJ2-7; D is unresolved. CDR3 length: 15 amino acids. V dropped 5 bases and J dropped 1 base, with 15 bases sitting between them. Germline CDR1 and CDR2: MGHRA and YSYEKL. The CDR3: CASSSKGGVSYEQYF. The DNA for the CDR3 is TGCGCCAGCAGCTCTAAAGGCGGCGTTTCCTACGAGCAGTACTTC.

V and J are TRBV5-1 and TRBJ2-3, with D possibly being TRBD1 (5 bases). With 1 base removed from V and 0 bases from J, the gap between germline ends came to 6 bases. Germline V gives CDR1 SGHRS, CDR2 YFSETQ. This CDR3 comprises 14 residues. The chain's CDR3 is CASSLRQSTDTQYF. The DNA of the CDR3 is TGCGCCAGCAGCTTGAGACAGAGCACAGATACGCAGTATTTT.

The V gene is TRBV5-1, the J gene TRBJ2-3; TRBD2 matches at 8 bases. The CDR3 covers 14 residues. Germline V lookup: CDR1 SGHRS, CDR2 YFSETQ. With 7 bases clipped from V and 4 bases from J, the junction kept 8 bases outside the gene matches. The CDR3 sequence is CASGSGSWADTQYF. CDR3 coding DNA: TGCGCCAGCGGGAGCGGGAGTTGGGCAGATACGCAGTATTTT.

The gene calls are TRBV4-1 and TRBJ2-7, with D perhaps matching TRBD1 (8 bases). Germline CDR1 is MGHRA and CDR2 is YSYEKL. V lost 2 bases to trimming and J lost 5 bases, with 13 bases between them. CDR3 size: 14 residues. CDR3: CASSQRTGRDEQYF. The CDR3 DNA reads as TGCGCCAGCAGCCAAAGGACAGGGAGGGACGAGCAGTACTTC.

In its sample, this clone was seen a few times. This rearrangement joins TRBV14 to TRBJ2-3, with TRBD2 identical over 7 bases. Germline CDR1 SGHDN, CDR2 FVKESK. V shed 7 bases, J shed 2 bases, and the junction held 3 bases outside the gene matches. This CDR3 is 13 amino acids long. CDR3 amino acids: CASTAGFTDTQYF. The CDR3 coding sequence is TGTGCCAGCACAGCGGGGTTCACAGATACGCAGTATTTT.

CDR3 bases: TGTGCCAGCAGTATAAACACCGGGGAGCTGTTTTTT. Translated, it gives CASSINTGELFF. The V call is TRBV6-6, the J call TRBJ2-2; D remains unclear. The germline CDR1 and CDR2 sequences are MNHNY and SVGAGI (reference sequence). The V gene lost 5 bases and the J gene lost 2 bases, with 3 bases spanning the gap. This CDR3 contains 12 residues.

The chain combines TRBV7-9 with TRBJ2-3; D not certain. There are 13 residues in the CDR3. The V and J ends lost 1 base and 3 bases respectively, with 5 bases between them. The germline gives CDR1 SEHNR, CDR2 FQNEAQ (reference sequence). CDR3 sequence (DNA): TGTGCCAGCAGCTTAGGAGTAACAGATACGCAGTATTTT. It translates to CASSLGVTDTQYF.

The chain carries TRBV5-4 and TRBJ2-7, with TRBD2 as a possible D gene (6 bases). V lost 4 bases and J lost 2, with 13 bases in between. Germline CDR1 is SGHNT and CDR2 is YYREEE (reference sequence). This CDR3 contains 14 residues. CDR3 DNA sequence: TGTGCCAGCAGCATTCTAGCGACACCCTACGAGCAGTACTTC. Translation gives CASSILATPYEQYF. Looking up the rest from reference TRBV5-4 and TRBJ2-7 gives the full variable domain: ETGVTQSPTHLIKTRGQQVTLRCSSQSGHNTVSWYQQALGQGPQFIFQYYREEENGRGNFPPRFSGLQFPNYSSELNVNALELDDSALYLCASSILATPYEQYFGPGTRLTVT.

Of note for this clone: At the DNA level, this CDR3 is encoded by other sequences in the same sample as well. This chain connects TRBV11-3 to TRBJ2-1; no firm D call. The germline V gene encodes CDR1 SGHNT and CDR2 YENEEA. This CDR3 spans 15 amino acids. V dropped 1 base and J dropped 0 bases, with 7 bases sitting between them. The CDR3, as DNA: TGTGCCAGCAGCTTAGGTAGGAGCTCCTACAATGAGCAGTTCTTC. As protein: CASSLGRSSYNEQFF.

V is TRBV11-2 and J is TRBJ2-1; weak D call: TRBD1 (6 bases). The germline V gene has CDR1 SGHAT and CDR2 FQNNGV. This CDR3 contains 16 residues. Between the trimmed V and J ends, which lost 3 bases and 2 bases, there was a span of 14 bases. In nucleotides, the CDR3 is TGTGCCAGCAGCTTCACCGGGACACTAACCTACAATGAGCAGTTCTTC. Translation gives CASSFTGTLTYNEQFF.

The chain is built from TRBV19 and TRBJ1-5; 7 bases align to TRBD1. The germline V gene has CDR1 LNHDA and CDR2 SQIVND (reference sequence). V was pared by 4 bases and J by 7 bases, with 4 bases of the junction left unmatched. CDR3 length equals 13 residues. CDR3 sequence reads: CASSTQGQQPQHF. CDR3 DNA: TGTGCCAGTAGTACGCAGGGACAGCAGCCCCAGCATTTT. Combining the CDR3 with reference TRBV19 and TRBJ1-5 gives the whole variable domain DGGITQSPKYLFRKEGQNVTLSCEQNLNHDAMYWYRQDPGQGLRLIYYSQIVNDFQKGDIAEGYSVSREKKESFPLTVTSAQKNPTAFYLCASSTQGQQPQHFGDGTRLSIL.

The V and J genes are TRBV28 and TRBJ2-7; maybe TRBD1 (6 bases). Trimming pared 3 bases from V and 6 bases from J, leaving 12 bases between. In germline, CDR1 is MDHEN, CDR2 SYDVKM. CDR3 length equals 13 residues. The CDR3: CASSFRGGSEQYF. The CDR3 DNA reads TGTGCCAGCAGTTTTCGTGGGGGCAGCGAGCAGTACTTC.

The chain has TRBV19 and TRBJ2-7; 8 nucleotides line up with TRBD1. V was clipped by 3 bases and J by 2 bases; unmatched bases: 3. This CDR3 is 14 amino acids long. Germline V lookup: CDR1 LNHDA, CDR2 SQIVND (reference sequence). The CDR3 sequence: CASSIRQGTYEQYF. CDR3 nucleotide sequence: TGTGCCAGTAGTATTCGACAGGGGACCTACGAGCAGTACTTC.

CDR3 nucleotides: TGTGCCAGCAGCGCCGGGACACCAACTAGCTCCTACGAGCAGTACTTC. Amino acid sequence: CASSAGTPTSSYEQYF. This chain joins TRBV9 and TRBJ2-7, with a weak D call TRBD1 (6 bases). Germline CDR1 is SGDLS and CDR2 is YYNGEE. This CDR3 contains 16 residues. The V end lost 3 bases, the J end lost 0 bases, and 16 bases lay between the germline ends.

The rearrangement links TRBV6-1 to TRBJ2-6; no reliable D call. Trimming took off 8 bases at V and 0 bases at J, with 5 bases between the two ends. CDR3 length equals 13 residues. Germline CDR1 MNHNS, CDR2 SASEGT. The CDR3, as DNA: TGTGCCAGCGGCGGCTCTGGGGCCAACGTCCTGACTTTC. Protein sequence: CASGGSGANVLTF.

The V and J genes are TRBV18 and TRBJ2-7, with D possibly TRBD1 on 5 matching bases. This CDR3 comprises 13 residues. Trimming took off 1 base at V and 3 bases at J, with 7 bases between the two ends. Germline CDR1 is KGHSH and CDR2 is LQKENI. This CDR3 reads CASSPQDNYEQYF. CDR3 sequence (DNA): TGTGCCAGCTCACCACAGGACAACTACGAGCAGTACTTC.

This rearrangement joins TRBV11-1 to TRBJ2-7; 10 bases align to TRBD1. The junction had 2 bases not matched to a gene; V was cut back by 3 bases and J by 3 bases. Looked up from germline, CDR1 is SGHAT and CDR2 is FQDESV (reference sequence). This CDR3 has 14 residues. CDR3 nucleotide sequence: TGTGCCAGCAGCTTGAGGGACAGGGGCTACGAGCAGTACTTC. This gives the protein CASSLRDRGYEQYF.

The chain couples TRBV5-1 to TRBJ2-7; 7 nucleotides align to TRBD2. Trimming removed 4 bases from V and 3 bases from J; junction bases left unmatched: 7. The CDR3 totals 14 residues. The germline gives CDR1 SGHRS, CDR2 YFSETQ. CDR3 in DNA: TGCGCCAGCAGCCCACAAGGACTAGACTACGAGCAGTACTTC. Its protein is CASSPQGLDYEQYF. The whole variable domain, remainder taken from reference TRBV5-1 and TRBJ2-7, is KAGVTQTPRYLIKTRGQQVTLSCSPISGHRSVSWYQQTPGQGLQFLFEYFSETQRNKGNFPGRFSGRQFSNSRSEMNVSTLELGDSALYLCASSPQGLDYEQYFGPGTRLTVT.

J is TRBJ2-1 and V is TRBV19; 8 bases agree with TRBD2. Losses at the gene ends were 4 bases for V and 13 bases for J; bases not matched to a gene: 15. Germline CDR1 and CDR2: LNHDA and SQIVND (reference sequence). The CDR3 runs to 15 residues. The CDR3 bases are TGTGCCAGTAGTACAACTAGCGGCTCCGTCTATGGACAGTTCTTC. It encodes CASSTTSGSVYGQFF.

Only one count was recorded for this clone. The CDR3 sequence is CASSLGGTGVHEQYF. The CDR3 DNA is TGCGCCAGCAGCTTGGGTGGGACAGGGGTCCACGAGCAGTACTTC. The chain combines TRBV5-1 with TRBJ2-7, with 10 bases identical to TRBD1. V dropped 0 bases and J dropped 5; count of bases not matched to a gene: 5. This CDR3 contains 15 residues. Germline V lookup: CDR1 SGHRS, CDR2 YFSETQ.

The J gene is TRBJ2-3, the V gene TRBV10-3; D uncertain. This CDR3 has 14 amino acids. Per the germline V gene, CDR1 is ENHRY and CDR2 is SYGVKD. The V and J ends lost 0 bases and 4 bases respectively, with 8 bases between them. The CDR3 spells CAISESQKPDTQYF. Here the CDR3 DNA reads TGTGCCATCAGTGAGTCACAGAAGCCAGATACGCAGTATTTT.

The V and J genes are TRBV2 and TRBJ1-5; D might be TRBD1 (6 bases). The V gene's germline CDR1 is SNHLY and CDR2 FYNNEI. The CDR3 contains 15 residues. V lost 2 bases, J lost 8 bases, and 16 bases lay in between. CDR3 sequence reads: CASSESLGGPKPQHF. The CDR3 DNA follows: TGTGCCAGCAGTGAAAGTTTGGGGGGGCCGAAGCCCCAGCATTTT.

The gene calls are TRBV10-1 and TRBJ2-2; a possible D gene is TRBD2 (7 bases). The CDR3 has 17 residues. Looked up from germline, CDR1 is WNHNN and CDR2 is SYGVQD (reference sequence). V was trimmed by 4 bases and J by 5 bases, leaving 20 bases between them. The CDR3: CASSVLGASGDTGELFF. The DNA of the CDR3 is TGCGCCAGCAGTGTGTTGGGGGCTAGCGGTGATACCGGGGAGCTGTTTTTT.

This sequence joins TRBV19 and TRBJ2-1; no clear D. Germline loops: CDR1 LNHDA, CDR2 SQIVND (reference sequence). The length of the CDR3 is 11 residues. CDR3 nucleotide sequence: TGTCCCACCAACCTACCCAATGAGCAGTTCTTC. Protein sequence: CPTNLPNEQFF.

V gene TRBV9 combines with J gene TRBJ2-4, with TRBD2 matching 13 bases. V was pared by 0 bases and J by 6 bases, with 0 bases of the junction left unmatched. The germline V gene encodes CDR1 SGDLS and CDR2 YYNGEE. This CDR3 comprises 15 residues. The CDR3 DNA reads TGTGCCAGCAGCGTAGGGACTAGCGGGGGAAACATTCAGTACTTC. Translating it yields CASSVGTSGGNIQYF. Based on the CDR3 plus reference TRBV9 and TRBJ2-4, the full variable domain is DSGVTQTPKHLITATGQRVTLRCSPRSGDLSVYWYQQSLDQGLQFLIQYYNGEERAKGNILERFSAQQFPDLHSELNLSSLELGDSALYFCASSVGTSGGNIQYFGAGTRLSVL.

The chain has TRBV19 and TRBJ1-1; a possible D gene is TRBD1 (6 bases). Germline values: CDR1 LNHDA, CDR2 SQIVND (reference sequence). The CDR3 is made up of 15 amino acids. V was shortened by 7 bases and J by 0 bases, with 15 bases between the two germline ends. DNA of the CDR3: TGTGCCAGTAAGGGTCTCGACAGGCTGAACACTGAAGCTTTCTTT. It encodes CASKGLDRLNTEAFF.

The chain is built from TRBV28 and TRBJ1-2; 7 bases match TRBD1. Germline V CDR1 and CDR2: MDHEN, SYDVKM. CDR3 length equals 15 residues. V was clipped by 5 bases and J by 6 bases; unmatched bases: 12. The chain's CDR3 is CASSPPTGTGNGYTF. Written as DNA, the CDR3 is TGTGCCAGCAGTCCCCCGACAGGGACTGGGAATGGCTACACCTTC.

V and J are TRBV9 and TRBJ2-3; 8 bases align to TRBD1. The CDR3 is 14 residues long. CDR1 SGDLS and CDR2 YYNGEE come from the germline V gene. The ends lost 4 bases at V and 4 bases at J; junction bases unmatched: 5. For the CDR3, the DNA is TGTGCCAGCAGCCCTTACAGGGGGGCAGATACGCAGTATTTT. It encodes CASSPYRGADTQYF.

The CDR3 region has the DNA TGTGCCAGCAGCCGGGGATGGGACAGGGTTGACGAGCAGTACTTC. This encodes CASSRGWDRVDEQYF. The rearrangement uses TRBV11-1 and TRBJ2-7; 9 bases are shared with TRBD1. CDR1 and CDR2 from the germline V gene are SGHAT and FQDESV (reference sequence). The CDR3 runs 15 residues. Unmatched junction bases numbered 10, after V lost 5 bases and J lost 5 bases.

V gene TRBV9 combines with J gene TRBJ2-7, with TRBD1 identical over 7 bases. CDR1 is SGDLS, CDR2 YYNGEE, per germline. Trimming took 4 bases from V and 2 from J; bases not matched to a gene: 6. The CDR3 is 14 amino acids. The CDR3 is CASSLRQGPYEQYF. The CDR3 nucleotides are TGTGCCAGCAGCCTTCGACAGGGTCCCTACGAGCAGTACTTC.